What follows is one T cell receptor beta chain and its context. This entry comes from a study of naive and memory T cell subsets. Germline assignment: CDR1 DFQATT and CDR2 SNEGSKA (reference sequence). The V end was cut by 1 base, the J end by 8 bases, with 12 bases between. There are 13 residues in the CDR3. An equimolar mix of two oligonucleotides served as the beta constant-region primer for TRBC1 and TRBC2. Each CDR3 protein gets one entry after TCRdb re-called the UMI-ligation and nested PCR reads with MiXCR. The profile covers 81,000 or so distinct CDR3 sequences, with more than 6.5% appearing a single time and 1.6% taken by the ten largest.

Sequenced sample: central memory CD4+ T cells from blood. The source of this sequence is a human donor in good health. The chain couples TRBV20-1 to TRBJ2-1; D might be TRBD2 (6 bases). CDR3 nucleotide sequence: TGCAGTGCTAGAGTTGGCCGGGAGCATGAGCAGTTCTTC. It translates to CSARVGREHEQFF.